This TCR beta chain was identified during a study of blood T cell repertoires in COVID-19. Study-wide context: Sample material is recorded as cDNA or gDNA derived from T cells, B-cell-depleted T cells, or PBMCs.

The CDR3 length is 16 residues. Trimming took off 0 bases at V and 2 bases at J, with 13 bases between the two ends. Germline V CDR1 and CDR2: LNHNV, YYDKDF (reference sequence). The assay was immunoSEQ multiplex PCR, and TCRdb's table has in-frame clones only and misses some. The sample contains 200,000 or so clones, approximately 90% of which appear only once. Cohort allocation depended upon clinical history that participants reported. This TCR was recovered from a young woman in a cohort exposed to, infected with or recovered from COVID-19 (not recorded which). The sequenced sample consisted of PBMCs or T cells enriched from blood (not recorded which). The rearrangement links TRBV15 to TRBJ1-1; D uncertain. Written as DNA, the CDR3 is TGTGCCACCAGCAGAGATGATCTCAGACTTAACACTGAAGCTTTCTTT. This encodes CATSRDDLRLNTEAFF. The full variable domain, rest sourced from reference TRBV15 and TRBJ1-1, is DAMVIQNPRYQVTQFGKPVTLSCSQTLNHNVMYWYQQKSSQAPKLLFHYYDKDFNNEADTPDNFQSRRPNTSFCFLDIRSPGLGDTAMYLCATSRDDLRLNTEAFFGQGTRLTVV.